Sequencing of this TCR beta chain was carried out in a study of CD8 T cells in Susac syndrome (dated 2019 in TCRdb). At the level of the whole study: The study used repertoire sequencing to test whether antigen drove CD8+ T cell activation and differentiation in Susac syndrome. What the study reported, not specific to this receptor: The number of individuals in the TCR sequencing and HLA analysis was recognized as being relatively small.

Peripheral blood CD8+ and CD4+ T cells from healthy donors, Susac syndrome patients and multiple sclerosis patients were profiled by high-throughput TCR beta sequencing. The healthy donors served as controls matched for age and sex. Bulk CD8+ and CD4+ T cells were purified magnetically by negative isolation, whereas CD8+ TEMRA cells were enriched by FACS. Blood was drawn into EDTA tubes, processed within 24 hours, and PBMCs were isolated by density gradient centrifugation. PBMCs intended for TCR sequencing were frozen in liquid nitrogen and were later thawed in a 37 degrees C water bath. Purity of sorted or isolated CD4+, CD8+ and CD8+ TEMRA cells was at least 90%. CDR1 and CDR2 are read off the germline V gene as ENHRY and SYGVKD. V is cut back by 2 bases and J by 2 bases, with 4 bases in the junction unmatched. Including the terminal cysteine and phenylalanine, the CDR3 comprises 16 residues. CDR3 DNA only is kept here, 48 bases in frame from base 1.

RNA was extracted using the RNeasy kit, and about 0.45 to 1 ug of the RNA was reverse transcribed with random hexamers. TCR beta CDR3 regions were amplified with the immunoSEQ multiplex PCR assay covering 54 Vbeta and 13 Jbeta segments. PCR amplification bias was corrected using a synthetic template baseline for primer optimization and computational correction. Turning to the authors' computational methods: Reads were annotated to V, D and J genes per IMGT and analyzed with immunoSEQ Analyzer, keeping only productive sequences. To calculate clonality, Shannon entropy was normalized by log2 of the number of productive unique sequences and then subtracted from one. For each patient and control, public and private clones were evaluated within the 100 most prevalent clones. Clones were defined as Susac-specific when absent from the healthy and MS cohorts, from approximately 1,100 published viral clones and from other ImmuneACCESS disease sequences. The public reads were quality trimmed at Q25 with fastp and then assembled into clones with MiXCR by TCRdb, keeping productive beta chains. Under each unique CDR3 protein, matching rows form one entry showing the most common genes and DNA. TCRdb assigned the V and J calls; the authors' analysis was not used. This sample holds about 160,000 distinct CDR3 sequences; roughly nine tenths were observed only once. Approximately 0.073% of the sample lies in the top ten.

A note on this clonotype: The target of this receptor is not known. No per-base quality is available; no much larger clone lies one base away.

The chain couples TRBV10-3 to TRBJ2-5; the junction holds 11 bases that match TRBD1. The source is a human donor in good health. The material sequenced was CD4+ T cells from PBMCs. The encoded CDR3 is CAISEGTGGSQETQYF. The DNA sequence follows: TGTGCCATCAGTGAGGGGACAGGGGGATCGCAAGAGACCCAGTACTTC.